One sample yielded the 20 T cell receptor beta chains listed below, sequenced in a study of control samples from healthy donors and cancer patients. Sequenced by immunoSEQ multiplex PCR; TCRdb stores in-frame clones only, minus some. This sample has some 67,000 clones, with 70% to 90% found just once. Sequenced sample: PBMCs. These receptors were obtained from a woman aged 50 to 60 with head and neck cancer.

V usage is TRBV6-2 or TRBV6-3 and J usage is TRBJ1-1; tentative D call: TRBD1 (5 bases). The CDR3 spans 14 residues. Germline V lookup: CDR1 MNHEY, CDR2 SVGEGT. V dropped 4 bases and J dropped 6 bases, with 15 bases sitting between them. The DNA for the CDR3 is TGTGCCAGCAGTTTAGGTATCCAGGGAGCTGAAGCTTTCTTT. Translation: CASSLGIQGAEAFF.

V is TRBV19 and J is TRBJ1-1, with D maybe TRBD1 (6 bases). The CDR3 is 14 residues long. CDR1 is LNHDA and CDR2 is SQIVND in the germline V gene (reference sequence). V gave up 7 bases and J gave up 3 bases, with 15 bases separating them. The CDR3 DNA reads as TGTGCCAGTATTTGGGGGGGCGCGGACACTGAAGCTTTCTTT. Translating gives CASIWGGADTEAFF.

The chain couples TRBV4-1 to TRBJ1-1; no clear D gene. There are 17 residues in the CDR3. Germline CDR1 is MGHRA and CDR2 is YSYEKL. Trimming left V 1 base short and J 3 bases short, with 18 bases between. The CDR3 region is CASSQVIGRRGDTEAFF. CDR3 sequence (DNA): TGCGCCAGCAGCCAAGTAATCGGACGCCGCGGCGACACTGAAGCTTTCTTT.

J is TRBJ1-4 and V is TRBV9; weak D call: TRBD1 (6 bases). The V gene lost 0 bases and the J gene lost 6 bases, with 9 bases spanning the gap. Germline-derived CDR1 and CDR2 are SGDLS and YYNGEE. The CDR3 sequence is 14 residues long. The CDR3 reads CASSVGGRDEKLFF. DNA for the CDR3: TGTGCCAGCAGCGTAGGGGGGCGCGATGAAAAACTGTTTTTT. Drawing the rest from reference TRBV9 and TRBJ1-4, the complete variable domain is DSGVTQTPKHLITATGQRVTLRCSPRSGDLSVYWYQQSLDQGLQFLIQYYNGEERAKGNILERFSAQQFPDLHSELNLSSLELGDSALYFCASSVGGRDEKLFFGSGTQLSVL.

This clone appeared once. The chain is built from TRBV5-6 and TRBJ1-3, with a tentative D call TRBD1 (5 bases). The V gene's germline CDR1 is SGHDT and CDR2 YYEEEE. This CDR3 spans 14 amino acids. Trimming stripped 5 bases from V and 0 bases from J, with 9 bases between. The CDR3 DNA follows: TGTGCCAGCAGGTCCCAGGGCTCTGGAAACACCATATATTTT. Translated, it gives CASRSQGSGNTIYF.

The chain joins TRBV2 to TRBJ1-6; D remains unclear. This CDR3 has 13 residues. V lost 7 bases and J 7 bases, leaving 11 bases between the germline ends. CDR1 and CDR2 (germline): SNHLY, FYNNEI. In DNA, the CDR3 is TGTGCCAGCAAGTACGAGGAGAATTCACCCCTCCACTTT. Translating gives CASKYEENSPLHF. The full variable domain, completed using reference TRBV2 and TRBJ1-6, is EPEVTQTPSHQVTQMGQEVILRCVPISNHLYFYWYRQILGQKVEFLVSFYNNEISEKSEIFDDQFSVERPDGSNFTLKIRSTKLEDSAMYFCASKYEENSPLHFGNGTRLTVT.

CDR3 loop: CASGLPQGLRYGYTF. The CDR3 bases are TGTGCTAGTGGTTTGCCACAGGGTCTCAGGTATGGCTACACCTTC. The chain has TRBV12-5 and TRBJ1-2; D is possibly TRBD1 (6 bases). There are 15 residues in the CDR3. Trimming pared 2 bases from V and 5 bases from J, leaving 15 bases between. CDR1 and CDR2 (germline): LGHNT, FRNRAP.

This chain connects TRBV6-1 to TRBJ2-3; unclear D gene. Trimming stripped 3 bases from V and 2 bases from J, with 18 bases between. The length of the CDR3 is 17 residues. Germline lookup yields CDR1 MNHNS and CDR2 SASEGT. The CDR3 DNA follows: TGTGCCAGCAGTGACAGTGCGTCCACCGTTATCACAGATACGCAGTATTTT. The encoded protein is CASSDSASTVITDTQYF.

The chain is built from TRBV2 and TRBJ2-5, with 7 bases fitting TRBD1. The germline V gene has CDR1 SNHLY and CDR2 FYNNEI. There are 14 residues in the CDR3. After removal of 1 base from V and 5 bases from J, the junction contained 4 bases not matched to a gene. The CDR3 region is CASSEETGIETQYF. In DNA form, the CDR3 reads TGTGCCAGCAGTGAAGAGACAGGGATCGAGACCCAGTACTTC.

This clone came up a few times. The chain employs TRBV6-5 and TRBJ2-7, with 8 positions matching TRBD1. Per the germline V gene, CDR1 is MNHEY and CDR2 is SVGAGI. CDR3 size: 13 residues. V dropped 6 bases and J dropped 2; count of bases not matched to a gene: 3. The CDR3 coding sequence is TGTGCCAGCAGAAGGACAGGGCCCTACGAGCAGTACTTC. The encoded protein is CASRRTGPYEQYF.

The rearrangement joins TRBV27 to TRBJ1-2; D unclear. Germline CDR1 and CDR2: MNHEY and SMNVEV (reference sequence). V was shortened by 7 bases and J by 2 bases, with 11 bases between the two germline ends. This CDR3 spans 13 amino acids. The CDR3, as DNA: TGTGCCAGCACCGCGGACCGAAACTATGGCTACACCTTC. Its translation: CASTADRNYGYTF.

This clone was seen only a few times. The chain uses TRBV11-2 and TRBJ1-3; TRBD1 might be the D (5 bases). Germline V lookup: CDR1 SGHAT, CDR2 FQNNGV. Trimming shortened V by 5 bases and J by 0 bases, and 14 bases separated the two germline ends. This CDR3 spans 16 amino acids. CDR3 protein: CASSHRTTNSGNTIYF. In nucleotides, the CDR3 is TGTGCCAGCAGCCACAGGACGACCAACTCTGGAAACACCATATATTTT.

CDR3 in DNA: TGCAGCGTTTCACCCGGGACAGGGGGTGTAGCAAACACTGAAGCTTTCTTT. Translated, it gives CSVSPGTGGVANTEAFF. The chain joins TRBV29-1 to TRBJ1-1, with TRBD1 matching 11 bases. The V gene end was trimmed by 5 bases and the J gene end by 2 bases; junction bases not matched to a gene: 13. Looked up from germline, CDR1 is SQVTM and CDR2 is ANQGSEA. The CDR3 is 17 residues long.

J is TRBJ1-4 and V is TRBV9; D gene uncertain. The CDR3 contains 14 residues. V was shortened by 0 bases and J by 11 bases, with 14 bases between the two germline ends. CDR1 SGDLS and CDR2 YYNGEE come from the germline V gene. CDR3 loop: CASSVELARGKLFF. As DNA, the CDR3 is TGTGCCAGCAGCGTAGAATTAGCTCGTGGGAAACTGTTTTTT.

This clone has just one count. The chain uses TRBV6-6 and TRBJ2-7, with D perhaps assigned TRBD1 or TRBD2 (7 bases each). Germline V gene sequence: CDR1 MNHNY, CDR2 SVGAGI (reference sequence). The CDR3 consists of 11 residues. Deletions cut 6 bases from V and 9 bases from J, with 12 bases between. The CDR3 nucleotides read TGTGCCAGCAGGGGAGGGGGCGCGCAGTACTTC. Protein: CASRGGGAQYF.

This chain joins TRBV10-1 and TRBJ2-7, with D perhaps matching TRBD2 (6 bases). Germline V gene sequence: CDR1 WNHNN, CDR2 SYGVQD (reference sequence). The CDR3 length is 16 residues. Trimming stripped 7 bases from V and 0 bases from J, with 19 bases between. The CDR3 region is CASIRTAEGGSYEQYF. The CDR3 coding sequence is TGCGCCAGCATTCGGACTGCCGAGGGAGGCTCCTACGAGCAGTACTTC.

The CDR3 coding sequence is TGTGCCAGCAGCCAGGTCTCACTTAACTATGGCTACACCTTC. It is translated as CASSQVSLNYGYTF. V gene TRBV3-1 (or the pseudogene TRBV3-2) combines with J gene TRBJ1-2; D remains unclear. Germline CDR1 LGHDT, CDR2 YNNKEL (reference sequence). The germline V and J ends were trimmed by 3 bases and 1 base, with 9 bases remaining between them. This CDR3 is 14 amino acids long.

The V call is TRBV4-2, the J call TRBJ2-2; no clear D. Trimming removed 0 bases at V and 2 bases at J, with 10 bases between. Germline lookup yields CDR1 LGHNA and CDR2 YNFKEQ. The CDR3 spans 16 residues. The CDR3: CASSQEWRLNTGELFF. CDR3 DNA sequence: TGTGCCAGCAGCCAAGAATGGCGCCTCAACACCGGGGAGCTGTTTTTT.

This chain connects TRBV9 to TRBJ1-1, with a possible D match to TRBD1 (5 bases). CDR1 is SGDLS, CDR2 YYNGEE, per germline. The CDR3 contains 16 residues. V lost 1 base and J lost 5, with 18 bases in between. CDR3 region: CASSVNVDGANTEAFF. CDR3 DNA: TGTGCCAGCAGCGTAAACGTCGACGGGGCTAATACTGAAGCTTTCTTT.

J is TRBJ2-1 and V is TRBV24-1; 7 bases fit TRBD1. The germline V gene encodes CDR1 KGHDR and CDR2 SFDVKD. The ends lost 0 bases at V and 10 bases at J; junction bases unmatched: 5. CDR3 length equals 14 residues. DNA of the CDR3: TGTGCCACCAGTGATTTGCAGGGGGTAGGCGAGCAGTTCTTC. Amino acids: CATSDLQGVGEQFF.